The 19 T cell receptor delta chains below all came from one sample that was sequenced in a study of γδ T cells in repeated Plasmodium falciparum infection. TCRdb re-called the multiplex PCR reads via CATT. The data contain about 93,000 delta-chain clones, 0.98% of them seen just once; the ten biggest clones take up 9.6%. Vgamma9/Vdelta2+ and Vdelta2-negative gammadelta T cells were flow-sorted from PBMC for bulk sequencing. Material for sequencing was gamma-delta T cells from blood. These receptors were taken from a pool of human donors (malaria-infected and uninfected, not separated).

In regard to this clone: A far larger clone differs by one base, so this is likely a read error. Other DNA sequences from this sample encode an identical CDR3 as well. V usage is TRDV1 and J usage is TRDJ1; 7 bases agree with TRDD2. The CDR3 has 28 residues. CDR1 TSWWSYY and CDR2 QGS come from the germline V gene. The CDR3 DNA sequence: TGTGCTCTTGGGGACCCTGAGGGTGCACCCAGTAGCCTTCCTCCTTGGGGTTCTCCCGGGGGTCCCACCGACAAACTCATCTTT. Residues: CALGDPEGAPSSLPPWGSPGGPTDKLIF.

In the case of this clone: TCRdb shows a much larger clone's protein in place of this DNA's translation, and the two differ at residue 7, likely through a read error; the protein shown is translated from the DNA. V and J are TRDV2 and TRDJ1; D might be TRDD2 (6 bases). The J gene comes from matching the DNA to germline here; TCRdb lacks it. Trimming took 3 bases from V and 1 from J, leaving 26 bases between them. Germline V gives CDR1 GEAIGNYY, CDR2 EKD. This CDR3 region has 19 residues. CDR3: CACDPGPPTPSGRTDKLIF. As DNA, the CDR3 is TGTGCCTGTGACCCCGGCCCTCCTACGCCTTCTGGCCGCACCGATAAACTCATCTTT.

With regard to this clone: With only one base between it and a far larger clone, this is likely a read error. The sample carries other DNA sequences with the same CDR3. The V call is TRDV1, the J call TRDJ1, with 12 bases aligning to TRDD3. CDR1 and CDR2 from the germline V gene are TSWWSYY and QGS. This CDR3 has 19 amino acids. J lost 7 bases, V lost 3 bases, and 18 bases had no gene match. CDR3 sequence reads: CALGELPSFLWGIRPKLIF. CDR3 sequence (DNA): TGTGCTCTTGGGGAGTTACCGAGCTTCCTCTGGGGGATACGCCCTAAACTCATCTTT.

As regards this clone: Translating this DNA gives a protein that differs at residue 14 from the TCRdb one, which belongs to a much larger clone; a read error is likely, and the protein shown is this translation. The chain employs TRDV1 and TRDJ1; 8 bases fit TRDD3. The CDR3 spans 16 residues. Germline lookup yields CDR1 TSWWSYY and CDR2 QGS. Here the CDR3 DNA reads TGTGCTCTTGGGGAATTTGGGGGATCCTACACCGATAAACACATCTTT. Encoded protein: CALGEFGGSYTDKHIF.

This clone has just a few counts. TCRdb lists the protein of a much larger clone for this DNA, which differs at residue 3, so this is likely a read error; the protein given here is translated from the DNA itself. J is TRDJ3 and V is TRDV1, with D perhaps matching TRDD3 (6 bases). The J gene comes from matching the DNA to germline here; TCRdb lacks it. CDR1 TSWWSYY and CDR2 QGS come from the germline V gene. This CDR3 has 18 residues. DNA for the CDR3: TGTGCTCCTGGGGAACGGGTAGTAACCGGGTGGGACACCCGACAGATGTTTTTC. Its protein is CAPGERVVTGWDTRQMFF.

Note on this clone: This DNA translates differently at residue 21 from the TCRdb protein, which is that of a much larger clone; a read error is likely, and the protein shown is the DNA's own translation. The chain links TRDV1 to TRDJ1, with 8 bases aligning to TRDD3. This CDR3 spans 24 amino acids. Per the germline V gene, CDR1 is TSWWSYY and CDR2 is QGS. CDR3: CALGERPVTWGYLLGQLYTDELIF. The DNA for the CDR3 is TGTGCTCTTGGGGAACGTCCTGTAACGTGGGGATACCTATTAGGACAACTGTACACCGATGAACTCATCTTT.

About this clone itself: It is likely a read error: a sequence one base away is far more abundant. This specimen includes other DNA sequences encoding the same CDR3. The J gene is TRDJ1, the V gene TRDV2; perhaps TRDD3 as D (5 bases). The CDR3 totals 16 residues. Trimming pared 0 bases from V and 5 bases from J, leaving 18 bases between. Looked up from germline, CDR1 is GEAIGNYY and CDR2 is EKD. The CDR3 loop reads CACDTGVRGCVDKLIF. Here the CDR3 DNA reads TGTGCCTGTGACACCGGGGTACGGGGGTGTGTTGATAAACTCATCTTT.

Concerning this clone itself: TCRdb records a much larger clone's protein for this DNA, with a difference at residue 3 that likely arises from a read error; the protein given is the translation of the DNA. V and J are TRDV1 and TRDJ1; TRDD3 matches 10 bases. The J gene was not available in TCRdb and was assigned here by matching the DNA to germline segments. The CDR3 consists of 18 residues. Germline V gene data show CDR1 as TSWWSYY and CDR2 as QGS. DNA for the CDR3: TGTGCTCCTGGGGAACTTCCCTGGGGGATAAATAGGATCGATAAACTCATCTTT. The encoded protein is CAPGELPWGINRIDKLIF.

This clone came up a few times. The protein held in TCRdb is that of a much larger clone and does not match this DNA's translation at residue 8, likely because of a read error; the protein shown is translated from the DNA. The chain is built from TRDV2 and TRDJ1; 10 bases agree with TRDD3. CDR3 length: 20 amino acids. Germline CDR1 and CDR2: GEAIGNYY and EKD. The ends lost 0 bases at V and 0 bases at J; junction bases unmatched: 15. The CDR3 DNA reads as TGTGCCTGTGACACCAATTTTTCGGGGGATACGACTCCGTACACCGATAAACTCATCTTT. It specifies CACDTNFSGDTTPYTDKLIF.

This clone was observed at least ten times. The chain employs TRDV1 and TRDJ1, with TRDD2 matching 9 bases. V lost 2 bases to trimming and J lost 0 bases; unmatched junction nucleotides: 19. Germline V CDR1 and CDR2: TSWWSYY, QGS. The CDR3 covers 21 residues. CDR3 region: CALGEESLPTLWGHYTDKLIF. In DNA, the CDR3 is TGTGCTCTTGGGGAAGAAAGCCTTCCTACCCTCTGGGGCCACTACACCGATAAACTCATCTTT.

A word on this clone: TCRdb's protein for this DNA is that of a much larger clone and differs from the translation at residue 5, likely a read error; the protein shown is the DNA translation. The gene calls are TRDV2 and TRDJ1, with TRDD3 matching over 10 bases. Because TCRdb records no J gene, it was assigned here through a match of the DNA to germline. Germline CDR1 and CDR2: GEAIGNYY and EKD. After removal of 3 bases from V and 8 bases from J, the junction contained 20 bases not matched to a gene. The CDR3 length is 18 residues. The CDR3 sequence: CACDSVGDTPKRGAKLIF. CDR3 coding DNA: TGTGCCTGTGACTCCGTGGGGGATACACCGAAACGGGGGGCGAAACTCATCTTT.

This clone turned up a few times. This likely reflects a read error, since a far larger clone is one base away. Other DNA sequences within the sample encode an identical CDR3. The CDR3 nucleotides read TGTGCCTGTGACGACTTAGGGGATACGGCCAGCTCCTGGGACACCCGACAGATGTTTTTC. This encodes CACDDLGDTASSWDTRQMFF. The gene calls are TRDV2 and TRDJ3, with TRDD3 matching 9 bases. The J gene, left out of TCRdb, was set here by checking the DNA against germline. With 3 bases clipped from V and 0 bases from J, the junction kept 11 bases outside the gene matches. The CDR3 is 20 amino acids. Germline values: CDR1 GEAIGNYY, CDR2 EKD.

As regards this clone: TCRdb attributes to this sequence the protein of a much larger clone, which differs from the DNA translation at residue 12; a read error is likely, and the protein displayed is translated from the DNA. The rearrangement uses TRDV1 and TRDJ1, with TRDD2 as a possible D gene (6 bases). Because TCRdb records no J gene, it was assigned here through a match of the DNA to germline. CDR1 and CDR2 from the germline V gene are TSWWSYY and QGS. V was shortened by 3 bases and J by 2 bases, with 22 bases between the two germline ends. This CDR3 has 18 amino acids. CDR3 DNA: TGTGCTCTTGGGGAGGGTCCTACACCGCCCCTCCTGACCGATAAACTCATCTTT. Its protein product is CALGEGPTPPLLTDKLIF.

This clone was seen a few times. For this DNA, TCRdb reports the protein of a much larger clone, which diverges at residue 11, most likely from a read error; the protein presented here is translated directly from the DNA. This chain joins TRDV2 and TRDJ3, with 9 bases that match TRDD3. As TCRdb names no J gene, one was assigned here on the basis of a DNA match to germline. The CDR3 has 17 residues. Germline CDR1 GEAIGNYY, CDR2 EKD. Here the CDR3 DNA reads TGTGCCTGTGACACCGTACTGGGGGACTGGGGCACCCGACAGATGTTTTTC. Protein sequence: CACDTVLGDWGTRQMFF.

Notes on this clone: The protein recorded in TCRdb matches a much larger clone and deviates from this DNA's translation at residue 16, suggesting a read error; the protein here is obtained by translating the DNA. The V gene is TRDV2, the J gene TRDJ3, with 8 bases fitting TRDD3. Here the J gene was assigned by germline matching of the DNA, as TCRdb has none. This CDR3 region has 19 residues. CDR1 and CDR2 (germline): GEAIGNYY, EKD. The CDR3, as DNA: TGTGCCTGTGACAATACTGGGGGGCCGAGCTCCTGGGACACCCGACGGATGTTTTTC. It codes for CACDNTGGPSSWDTRRMFF.

This clone was counted a few times. This likely reflects a read error, since a far larger clone is one base away. This same CDR3 is encoded by further DNA sequences in the sample. In nucleotides, the CDR3 is TGTGCTCTTGGGGAAAGGCGGGGGAGAAAAGGGGGATTCCTGTACAACACCGATAAACTCATCTTT. Amino acid sequence: CALGERRGRKGGFLYNTDKLIF. V usage is TRDV1 and J usage is TRDJ1, with 7 positions matching TRDD3. This CDR3 is 22 amino acids long. Germline values: CDR1 TSWWSYY, CDR2 QGS. V lost 2 bases to trimming and J lost 0 bases; unmatched junction nucleotides: 24.

There are a few counts of this clone. The protein in TCRdb stems from a much larger clone and differs at residue 9 from this DNA's translation, likely a read error; here the protein is translated from the DNA. The chain links TRDV1 to TRDJ1; 13 bases are a match to TRDD3. TCRdb does not report a J gene; here it was assigned by matching the DNA to germline references. CDR1 TSWWSYY and CDR2 QGS come from the germline V gene. This CDR3 has 25 residues. The ends lost 0 bases at V and 2 bases at J; junction bases unmatched: 27. DNA of the CDR3: TGTGCTCTTGGGGAACTTTGGTCTACCTACGTAGGGCAGGCGTACTGGGGGATACGGACCGATAAACTCATCTTT. This encodes CALGELWSTYVGQAYWGIRTDKLIF.

Comment on this clone: TCRdb pairs this DNA with a much larger clone's protein that differs at residue 21, likely a read error; the protein shown was translated from the DNA. The chain combines TRDV1 with TRDJ1; 7 bases map to TRDD3. Germline CDR1 TSWWSYY, CDR2 QGS. There are 23 residues in the CDR3. CDR3 residues: CALGELINCPYKSGDMDTDKHIF. Written as DNA, the CDR3 is TGTGCTCTTGGGGAACTAATAAATTGCCCTTACAAATCTGGGGATATGGACACCGATAAACACATCTTT.

This clone was observed a handful of times. A read error is the likely source, as a far larger clone sits one nucleotide away. This specimen includes other DNA sequences encoding the same CDR3. This chain connects TRDV1 to TRDJ1; 8 positions match TRDD3. The CDR3 consists of 16 residues. CDR1 and CDR2 from the germline V gene are TSWWSYY and QGS. The CDR3 DNA reads as TGCGCTCTTGGGGAACTGAGGGATACGGGTACCGATAAACTCATCTTT. It translates to CALGELRDTGTDKLIF.